This T cell receptor beta chain was sequenced for a study of blood T cell repertoires in COVID-19. Study information: The United States, Italy and Spain supplied acute and convalescent COVID-19 samples. Sample material is recorded as cDNA or gDNA derived from T cells, B-cell-depleted T cells, or PBMCs.

Per the study methods: Reference gene primer amplification yielded estimated nucleated cell counts. This table comes from immunoSEQ multiplex PCR, and its TCRdb copy is limited to in-frame clones, with some not included. Clone size and V and J calls were adopted from that table, with D and trimming inferred from the DNA. The sample has some 220,000 clones; around 84% are singletons. Trimming took 4 bases from V and 7 from J; bases not matched to a gene: 14. Germline lookup yields CDR1 ENHRY and CDR2 SYGVKD. This CDR3 spans 17 amino acids. The sample consisted of peripheral blood. This chain links TRBV10-3 with TRBJ2-2; 8 positions match TRBD2. The sequence came from an elderly woman with active or convalescent COVID-19. CDR3 loop: CAISGTLGRALYGELFF. CDR3 DNA: TGTGCCATCAGTGGCACCCTCGGGAGGGCCTTGTACGGGGAGCTGTTTTTT.